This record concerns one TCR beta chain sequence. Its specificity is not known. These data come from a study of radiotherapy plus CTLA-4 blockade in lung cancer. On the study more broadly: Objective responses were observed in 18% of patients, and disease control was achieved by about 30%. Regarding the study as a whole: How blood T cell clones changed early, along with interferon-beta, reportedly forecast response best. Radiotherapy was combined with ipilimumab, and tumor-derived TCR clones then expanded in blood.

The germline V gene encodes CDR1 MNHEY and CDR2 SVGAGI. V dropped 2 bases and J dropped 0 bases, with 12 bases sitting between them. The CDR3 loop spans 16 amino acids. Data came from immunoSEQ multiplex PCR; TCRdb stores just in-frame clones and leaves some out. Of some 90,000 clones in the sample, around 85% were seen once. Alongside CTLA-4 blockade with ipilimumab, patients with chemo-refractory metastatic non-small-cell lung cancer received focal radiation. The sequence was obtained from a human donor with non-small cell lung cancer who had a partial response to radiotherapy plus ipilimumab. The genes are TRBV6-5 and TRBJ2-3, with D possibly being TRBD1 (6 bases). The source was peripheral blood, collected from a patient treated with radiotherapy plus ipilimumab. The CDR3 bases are TGTGCCAGCAGTTACGAGGCAGGGGCTAGCACAGATACGCAGTATTTT. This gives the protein CASSYEAGASTDTQYF.